A single sample is the source of the 19 T cell receptor beta chains below, sequenced in a study of T-cell memory formation after mild COVID-19. Via MiXCR, TCRdb re-called the 5' RACE reads, giving one row per CDR3 protein. The sample lists about 260,000 distinct CDR3 sequences; roughly 8% were seen once. Sequencing was done on a sample of PBMCs or a T cell subset sorted from them (not recorded which). These receptors all come from a man younger than 35 who had mild COVID-19 (a few samples of this study predate the infection). Cell type and time point are not known.

This rearrangement joins TRBV6-2 or TRBV6-3 to TRBJ2-7; D call uncertain. Germline V lookup: CDR1 MNHEY, CDR2 SVGEGT. The V gene lost 2 bases and the J gene lost 0 bases, with 8 bases spanning the gap. The CDR3 spans 14 residues. CDR3: CASSYLGPSYEQYF. The CDR3 region has the DNA TGTGCCAGCAGTTACCTTGGGCCCTCCTACGAGCAGTACTTC.

The sample holds a few counts of this clonotype. The gene calls are TRBV3-1 and TRBJ1-5; no clear D gene. V was clipped by 4 bases and J by 6 bases, with 10 bases between them. CDR1 and CDR2 from the germline V gene are LGHDT and YNNKEL (reference sequence). The CDR3 runs 13 residues. DNA of the CDR3: TGTGCCAGCAGCCTAGATCGTCGTCAGCCCCAGCATTTT. Its protein product is CASSLDRRQPQHF.

This clonotype was detected ten times or more. The V and J genes are TRBV4-3 and TRBJ2-3; D not certain. The germline gives CDR1 LGHNA, CDR2 YSLEER. CDR3 length: 18 residues. V lost 4 bases and J lost 0, with 20 bases in between. CDR3 region: CASSPSPPRAISTDTQYF. The CDR3 nucleotides read TGCGCCAGCAGCCCGTCCCCTCCTCGCGCCATTAGCACAGATACGCAGTATTTT.

This rearrangement joins TRBV20-1 to TRBJ2-5; D unresolved. The V end was cut by 5 bases, the J end by 0 bases, with 13 bases between. CDR1 DFQATT and CDR2 SNEGSKA come from the germline V gene (reference sequence). This CDR3 region has 14 residues. In DNA, the CDR3 is TGCAGTGCTTACGATTGGGGATACCAAGAGACCCAGTACTTC. Residues: CSAYDWGYQETQYF.

The chain uses TRBV7-6 and TRBJ2-5; D gene unclear. V was clipped by 0 bases and J by 7 bases, with 18 bases between them. CDR3 length: 16 amino acids. Germline CDR1 SGHVS, CDR2 FNYEAQ. CDR3 bases: TGTGCCAGCAGCTTAGCGCTAACAACAGCCCCTGCGACCCAGTACTTC. This encodes CASSLALTTAPATQYF.

The table lists this clonotype with many counts. The chain is built from TRBV5-1 and TRBJ2-2, with D possibly being TRBD1 (5 bases). This CDR3 is built from 15 residues. Germline V gene data show CDR1 as SGHRS and CDR2 as YFSETQ. V shed 2 bases and J shed 4 bases, with 12 bases lying between them. The CDR3 DNA reads TGCGCCAGCAGCTTTTACAGGCCCCCCACCGGGGAGCTGTTTTTT. It encodes CASSFYRPPTGELFF.

This clonotype was seen only a few times. CDR3 loop: CASSLVGQGETQYF. The CDR3 DNA reads as TGTGCCAGCAGCTTAGTGGGGCAGGGAGAGACCCAGTACTTC. The V gene is TRBV11-2, the J gene TRBJ2-5; possibly TRBD1 for D (5 bases). Germline V gene lookup returns CDR1 SGHAT and CDR2 FQNNGV. The CDR3 is 14 residues long. Trimming took off 1 base at V and 4 bases at J, with 10 bases between the two ends.

The chain uses TRBV20-1 and TRBJ2-2; the D is unclear. Germline lookup yields CDR1 DFQATT and CDR2 SNEGSKA (reference sequence). V was trimmed by 1 base and J by 0 bases, leaving 6 bases between them. The CDR3 consists of 14 residues. The CDR3 is CSARGVANTGELFF. The CDR3 nucleotides are TGCAGTGCTAGAGGGGTCGCGAACACCGGGGAGCTGTTTTTT.

This chain joins TRBV7-9 and TRBJ2-1; D perhaps matches TRBD2 (5 bases). This CDR3 contains 13 residues. The V end lost 5 bases, the J end lost 8 bases, and 13 bases lay between the germline ends. CDR1 is SEHNR and CDR2 is FQNEAQ in the germline V gene (reference sequence). The CDR3 here is CASSPVVRDEQFF. Here the CDR3 DNA reads TGTGCCAGCAGCCCGGTGGTGAGGGATGAGCAGTTCTTC.

This clonotype showed up just a few times. The V call is TRBV20-1, the J call TRBJ2-5, with D possibly matching TRBD2 (5 bases). With 2 bases removed from V and 5 bases from J, the gap between germline ends came to 18 bases. The length of the CDR3 is 15 residues. In germline, CDR1 is DFQATT, CDR2 SNEGSKA (reference sequence). CDR3: CSARRGPVLGETQYF. DNA of the CDR3: TGCAGTGCTAGACGGGGTCCCGTATTAGGGGAGACCCAGTACTTC.

At least ten counts were recorded for this clonotype. V usage is TRBV7-6 and J usage is TRBJ2-5; tentatively, D is TRBD1 or TRBD2 (6 bases each). This CDR3 comprises 14 residues. Trimming removed 1 base at V and 3 bases at J, with 9 bases between. Per the germline V gene, CDR1 is SGHVS and CDR2 is FNYEAQ. The CDR3: CASSLEGGKETQYF. The CDR3 DNA follows: TGTGCCAGCAGCTTAGAGGGGGGTAAAGAGACCCAGTACTTC.

This clonotype has more than one count but fewer than ten. This rearrangement joins TRBV12-3 or TRBV12-4 to TRBJ1-5; D unresolved. Trimming pared 2 bases from V and 8 bases from J, leaving 7 bases between. The CDR3 is 12 residues long. The CDR3 nucleotides read TGTGCCAGCAGTTTAAGCTTGAAGCCCCAGCATTTT. It encodes CASSLSLKPQHF.

In this sample, this clonotype turned up a few times. V usage is TRBV7-8 and J usage is TRBJ1-2, with TRBD1 matching over 7 bases. Trimming removed 4 bases from V and 0 bases from J; junction bases left unmatched: 2. CDR1 SGHVS and CDR2 FQNEAQ come from the germline V gene. The CDR3 is 14 residues long. CDR3 in amino acids: CASSWDRTNYGYTF. The CDR3 nucleotides read TGTGCCAGCAGCTGGGACAGAACTAACTATGGCTACACCTTC. Complete variable domain (other parts from reference TRBV7-8 and TRBJ1-2): GAGVSQSPRYKVAKRGQDVALRCDPISGHVSLFWYQQALGQGPEFLTYFQNEAQLDKSGLPSDRFFAERPEGSVSTLKIQRTQQEDSAVYLCASSWDRTNYGYTFGSGTRLTVV.

This clonotype has more than one count but fewer than ten. The rearrangement uses TRBV7-9 and TRBJ1-4; the D is unclear. This CDR3 has 14 amino acids. The V gene's germline CDR1 is SEHNR and CDR2 FQNEAQ (reference sequence). Trimming took off 7 bases at V and 3 bases at J, with 12 bases between the two ends. The CDR3 bases are TGTGCCAGCACCCCCTCCGTGCCTAATGAAAAACTGTTTTTT. It is translated as CASTPSVPNEKLFF. The variable domain in full, with the rest retrieved from reference TRBV7-9 and TRBJ1-4, is DTGVSQNPRHKITKRGQNVTFRCDPISEHNRLYWYRQTLGQGPEFLTYFQNEAQLEKSRLLSDRFSAERPKGSFSTLEIQRTEQGDSAMYLCASTPSVPNEKLFFGSGTQLSVL.

This clonotype was recorded a few times. The chain couples TRBV20-1 to TRBJ1-5; possibly TRBD1 for D (5 bases). V gave up 6 bases and J gave up 6 bases, with 12 bases separating them. CDR3 length: 12 residues. Germline CDR1 and CDR2: DFQATT and SNEGSKA (reference sequence). CDR3 nucleotide sequence: TGCAGTGCGGGACGGGAAAGTCAGCCCCAGCATTTT. Amino acids: CSAGRESQPQHF.

The chain joins TRBV29-1 to TRBJ1-1, with D possibly matching TRBD1 (5 bases). This CDR3 is 13 amino acids long. Per germline, CDR1 SQVTM and CDR2 ANQGSEA. Between the trimmed V and J ends, which lost 3 bases and 1 base, there was a span of 9 bases. The CDR3 coding sequence is TGCAGCGTTGAGTCAGGGACGAACACTGAAGCTTTCTTT. It yields the protein CSVESGTNTEAFF.

The table lists this clonotype with a few counts. The chain carries TRBV5-1 and TRBJ1-2; TRBD1 aligns across 8 bases. J lost 4 bases, V lost 4 bases, and 6 bases had no gene match. The CDR3 totals 14 residues. Germline CDR1 is SGHRS and CDR2 is YFSETQ. Here the CDR3 DNA reads TGCGCCAGCAGCGGAGGGACAGGCGGCTATGGCTACACCTTC. Its protein product is CASSGGTGGYGYTF.

The chain carries TRBV3-1 and TRBJ1-2, with D possibly matching TRBD1 (6 bases). V was clipped by 4 bases and J by 2 bases, with 20 bases between them. The CDR3 loop spans 17 amino acids. Germline CDR1 and CDR2: LGHDT and YNNKEL (reference sequence). The CDR3 spells CASSRERGGGTNYGYTF. The CDR3 coding sequence is TGTGCCAGCAGCCGGGAAAGGGGCGGGGGCACCAACTATGGCTACACCTTC.

The chain combines TRBV6-5 with TRBJ2-3, with 8 bases lining up with TRBD1. The CDR3 has 16 amino acids. With 6 bases clipped from V and 2 bases from J, the junction kept 10 bases outside the gene matches. Germline CDR1 MNHEY, CDR2 SVGAGI. For the CDR3, the DNA is TGTGCCAGCAGCAAAAGACAGGGGAGATCCACAGATACGCAGTATTTT. It codes for CASSKRQGRSTDTQYF.